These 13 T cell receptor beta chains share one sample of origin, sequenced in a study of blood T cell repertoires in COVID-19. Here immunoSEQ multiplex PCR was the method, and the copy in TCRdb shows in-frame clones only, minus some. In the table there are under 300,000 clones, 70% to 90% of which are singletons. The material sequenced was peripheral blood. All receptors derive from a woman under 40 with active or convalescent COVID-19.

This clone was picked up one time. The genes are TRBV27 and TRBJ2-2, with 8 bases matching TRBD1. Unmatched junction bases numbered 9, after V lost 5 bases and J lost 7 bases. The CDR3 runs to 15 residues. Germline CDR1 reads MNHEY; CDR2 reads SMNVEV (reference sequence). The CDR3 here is CASSKTTGVNGELFF. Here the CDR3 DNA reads TGTGCCAGCAGTAAGACGACAGGGGTGAACGGGGAGCTGTTTTTT.

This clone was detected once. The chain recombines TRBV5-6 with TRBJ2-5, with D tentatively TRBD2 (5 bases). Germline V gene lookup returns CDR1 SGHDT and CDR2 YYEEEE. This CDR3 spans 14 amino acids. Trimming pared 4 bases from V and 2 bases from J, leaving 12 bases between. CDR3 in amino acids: CASSPLGGQETQYF. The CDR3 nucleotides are TGTGCCAGCAGCCCTCTGGGCGGGCAAGAGACCCAGTACTTC.

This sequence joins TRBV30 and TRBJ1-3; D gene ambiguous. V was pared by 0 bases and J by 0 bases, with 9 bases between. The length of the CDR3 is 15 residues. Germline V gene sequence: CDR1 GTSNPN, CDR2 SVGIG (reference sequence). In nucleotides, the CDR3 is TGTGCCTGGAGTGTAGGGAGTTTCTCTGGAAACACCATATATTTT. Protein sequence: CAWSVGSFSGNTIYF.

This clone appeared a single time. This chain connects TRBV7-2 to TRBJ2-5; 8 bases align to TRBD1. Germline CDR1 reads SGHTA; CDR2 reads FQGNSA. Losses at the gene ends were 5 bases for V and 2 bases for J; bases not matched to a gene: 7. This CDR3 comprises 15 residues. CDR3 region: CASSPRTGWQETQYF. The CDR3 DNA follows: TGTGCCAGCAGCCCCCGGACAGGGTGGCAAGAGACCCAGTACTTC.

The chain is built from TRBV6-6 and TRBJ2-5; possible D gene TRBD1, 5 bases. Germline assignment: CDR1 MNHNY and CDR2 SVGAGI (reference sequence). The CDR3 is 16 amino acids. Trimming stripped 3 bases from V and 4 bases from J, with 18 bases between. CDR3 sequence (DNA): TGTGCCAGCAGTTATAGGTCTGGGGCCAAGGGAGAGACCCAGTACTTC. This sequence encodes CASSYRSGAKGETQYF.

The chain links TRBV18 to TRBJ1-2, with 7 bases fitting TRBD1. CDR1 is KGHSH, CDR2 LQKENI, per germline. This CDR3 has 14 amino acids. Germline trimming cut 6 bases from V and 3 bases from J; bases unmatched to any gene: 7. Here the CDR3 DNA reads TGTGCCAGCTCGGTTACAGGGGTCGACTATGGCTACACCTTC. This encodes CASSVTGVDYGYTF.

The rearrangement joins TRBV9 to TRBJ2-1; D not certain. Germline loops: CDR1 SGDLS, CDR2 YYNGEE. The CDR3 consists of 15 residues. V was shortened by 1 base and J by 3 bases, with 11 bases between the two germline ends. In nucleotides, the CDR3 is TGTGCCAGCAGCGTATACCCCACGGGCTACAATGAGCAGTTCTTC. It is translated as CASSVYPTGYNEQFF.

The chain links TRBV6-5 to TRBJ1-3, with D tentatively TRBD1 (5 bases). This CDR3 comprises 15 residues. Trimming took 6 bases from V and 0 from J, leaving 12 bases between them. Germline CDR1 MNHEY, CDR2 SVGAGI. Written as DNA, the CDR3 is TGTGCCAGCAGAATGGGGCAGACCTCTGGAAACACCATATATTTT. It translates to CASRMGQTSGNTIYF.

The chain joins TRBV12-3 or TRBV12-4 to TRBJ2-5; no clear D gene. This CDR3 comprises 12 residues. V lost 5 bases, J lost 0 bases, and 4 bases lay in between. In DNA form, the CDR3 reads TGTGCCAGCAGTCCCTACCAAGAGACCCAGTACTTC. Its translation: CASSPYQETQYF.

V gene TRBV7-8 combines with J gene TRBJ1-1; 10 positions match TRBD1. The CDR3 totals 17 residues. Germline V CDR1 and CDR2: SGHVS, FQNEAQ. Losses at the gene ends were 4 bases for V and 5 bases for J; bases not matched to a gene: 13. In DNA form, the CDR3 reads TGTGCCAGCAGCTCTTCGTCCCGGGACAGGGGAGGAACTGAAGCTTTCTTT. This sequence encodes CASSSSSRDRGGTEAFF. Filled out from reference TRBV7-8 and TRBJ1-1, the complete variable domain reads GAGVSQSPRYKVAKRGQDVALRCDPISGHVSLFWYQQALGQGPEFLTYFQNEAQLDKSGLPSDRFFAERPEGSVSTLKIQRTQQEDSAVYLCASSSSSRDRGGTEAFFGQGTRLTVV.

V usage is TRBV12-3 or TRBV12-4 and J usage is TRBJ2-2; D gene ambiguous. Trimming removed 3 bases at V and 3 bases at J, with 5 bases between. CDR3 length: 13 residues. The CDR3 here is CASSFPDTGELFF. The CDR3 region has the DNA TGTGCCAGCAGTTTCCCCGACACCGGGGAGCTGTTTTTT.

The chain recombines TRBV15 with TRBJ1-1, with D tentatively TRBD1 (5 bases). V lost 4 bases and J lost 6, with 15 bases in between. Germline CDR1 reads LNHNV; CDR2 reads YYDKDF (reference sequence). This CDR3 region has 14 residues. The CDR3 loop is CATSIQGSIAEAFF. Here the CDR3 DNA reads TGTGCCACCAGCATCCAGGGAAGTATCGCTGAAGCTTTCTTT.

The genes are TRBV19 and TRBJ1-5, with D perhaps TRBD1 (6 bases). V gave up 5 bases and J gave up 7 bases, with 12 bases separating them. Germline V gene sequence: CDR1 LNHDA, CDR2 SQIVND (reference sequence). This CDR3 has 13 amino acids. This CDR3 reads CASSLHREQPQHF. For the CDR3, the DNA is TGTGCCAGTAGTTTACACAGGGAACAGCCCCAGCATTTT.